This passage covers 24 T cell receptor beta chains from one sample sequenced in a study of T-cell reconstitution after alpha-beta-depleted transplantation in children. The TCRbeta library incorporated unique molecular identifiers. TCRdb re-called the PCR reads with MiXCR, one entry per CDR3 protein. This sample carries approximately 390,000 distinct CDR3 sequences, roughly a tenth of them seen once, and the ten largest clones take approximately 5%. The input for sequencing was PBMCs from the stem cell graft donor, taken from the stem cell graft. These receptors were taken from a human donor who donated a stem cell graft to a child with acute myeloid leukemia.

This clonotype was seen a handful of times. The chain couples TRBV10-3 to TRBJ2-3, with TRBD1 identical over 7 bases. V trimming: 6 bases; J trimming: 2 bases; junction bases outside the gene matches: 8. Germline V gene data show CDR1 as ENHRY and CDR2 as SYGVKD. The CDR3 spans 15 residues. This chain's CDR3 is CAIRQPQGNTDTQYF. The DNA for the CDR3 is TGTGCCATCAGGCAACCACAGGGGAACACAGATACGCAGTATTTT.

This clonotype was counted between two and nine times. In nucleotides, the CDR3 is TGTGCCAGCAGCCAAGATCTCCTTGGGGCAGATACGCAGTATTTT. This encodes CASSQDLLGADTQYF. The chain links TRBV3-1 to TRBJ2-3; no definite D call. The CDR3 has 15 amino acids. Per the germline V gene, CDR1 is LGHDT and CDR2 is YNNKEL (reference sequence). Trimming stripped 0 bases from V and 4 bases from J, with 11 bases between.

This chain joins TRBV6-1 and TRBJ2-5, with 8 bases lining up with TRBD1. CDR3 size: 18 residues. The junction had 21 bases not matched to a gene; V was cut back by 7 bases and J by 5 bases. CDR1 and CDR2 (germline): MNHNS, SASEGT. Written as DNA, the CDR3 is TGTGCCAGCACCCCACGGCAGTTCAGGGGGCGATCTAAGGAGACCCAGTACTTC. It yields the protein CASTPRQFRGRSKETQYF.

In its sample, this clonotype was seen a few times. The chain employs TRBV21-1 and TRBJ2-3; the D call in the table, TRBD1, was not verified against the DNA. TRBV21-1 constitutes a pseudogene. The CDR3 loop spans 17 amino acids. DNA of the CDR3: TGTGCCAGCAGCAAGGCCCCGGGGGTTGGCCCCACAGATACGCAGTATTTT. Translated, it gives CASSKAPGVGPTDTQYF.

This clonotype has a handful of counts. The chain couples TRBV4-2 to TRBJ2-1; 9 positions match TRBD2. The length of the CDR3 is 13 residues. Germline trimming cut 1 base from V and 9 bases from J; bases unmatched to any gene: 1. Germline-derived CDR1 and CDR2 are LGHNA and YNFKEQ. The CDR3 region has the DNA TGTGCCAGCAGCCAAGTAGCGGGGGTTGAGCAGTTCTTC. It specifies CASSQVAGVEQFF.

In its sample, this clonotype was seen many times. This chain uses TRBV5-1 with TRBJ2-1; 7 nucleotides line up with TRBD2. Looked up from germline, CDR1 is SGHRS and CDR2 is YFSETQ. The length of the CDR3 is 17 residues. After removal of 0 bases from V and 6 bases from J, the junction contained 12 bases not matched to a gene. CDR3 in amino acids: CASSLAFAGVPSNEQFF. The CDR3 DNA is TGCGCCAGCAGCTTGGCTTTCGCGGGAGTTCCGTCCAATGAGCAGTTCTTC.

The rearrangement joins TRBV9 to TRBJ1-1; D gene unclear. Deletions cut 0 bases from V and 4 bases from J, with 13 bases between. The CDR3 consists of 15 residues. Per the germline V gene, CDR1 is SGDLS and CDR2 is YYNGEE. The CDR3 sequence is CASSVVSGWATEAFF. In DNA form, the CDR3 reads TGTGCCAGCAGCGTAGTTTCGGGGTGGGCCACTGAAGCTTTCTTT.

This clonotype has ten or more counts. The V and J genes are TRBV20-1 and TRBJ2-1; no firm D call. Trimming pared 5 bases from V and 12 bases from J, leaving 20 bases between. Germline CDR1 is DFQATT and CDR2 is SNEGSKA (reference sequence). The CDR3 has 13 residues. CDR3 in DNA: TGCAGTGCTGAGAGGTCTATTACGGGCGGGCAGTTCTTC. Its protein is CSAERSITGGQFF.

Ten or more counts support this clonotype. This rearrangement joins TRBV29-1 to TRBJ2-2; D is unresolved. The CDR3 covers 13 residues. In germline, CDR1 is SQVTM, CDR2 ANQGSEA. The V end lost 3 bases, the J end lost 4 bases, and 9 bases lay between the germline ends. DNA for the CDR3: TGCAGCGTTGATCCAAGAGTCACCGGGGAGCTGTTTTTT. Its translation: CSVDPRVTGELFF.

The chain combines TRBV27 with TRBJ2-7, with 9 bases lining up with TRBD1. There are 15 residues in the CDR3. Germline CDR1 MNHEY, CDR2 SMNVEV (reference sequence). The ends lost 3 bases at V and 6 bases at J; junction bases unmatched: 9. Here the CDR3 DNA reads TGTGCCAGCAGTTTTTGGGACAGGGCAGGTGGCGAGCAGTACTTC. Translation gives CASSFWDRAGGEQYF.

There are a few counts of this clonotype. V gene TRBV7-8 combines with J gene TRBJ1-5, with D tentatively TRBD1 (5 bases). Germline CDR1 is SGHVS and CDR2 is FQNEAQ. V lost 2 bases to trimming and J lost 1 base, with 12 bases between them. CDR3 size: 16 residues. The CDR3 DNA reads TGTGCCAGCAGCTTAAAGGGGACGGCGAGCAATCAGCCCCAGCATTTT. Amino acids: CASSLKGTASNQPQHF.

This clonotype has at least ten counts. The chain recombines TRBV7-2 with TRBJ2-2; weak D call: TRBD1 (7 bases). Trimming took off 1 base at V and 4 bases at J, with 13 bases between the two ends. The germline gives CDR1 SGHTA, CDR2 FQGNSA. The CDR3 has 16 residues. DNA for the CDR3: TGTGCCAGCAGCTTAGTTCCAGGGGGGTTCACCGGGGAGCTGTTTTTT. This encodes CASSLVPGGFTGELFF. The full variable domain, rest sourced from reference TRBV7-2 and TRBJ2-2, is GAGVSQSPSNKVTEKGKDVELRCDPISGHTALYWYRQSLGQGLEFLIYFQGNSAPDKSGLPSDRFSAERTGGSVSTLTIQRTQQEDSAVYLCASSLVPGGFTGELFFGEGSRLTVL.

CDR3 nucleotides: TGCAGTGCCCAGGACAGGGGGATAAGTGGCTACACCTTC. Its translation: CSAQDRGISGYTF. This chain connects TRBV20-1 to TRBJ1-2, with 10 positions matching TRBD1. This CDR3 is built from 13 residues. Germline V lookup: CDR1 DFQATT, CDR2 SNEGSKA (reference sequence). The ends lost 6 bases at V and 7 bases at J; junction bases unmatched: 8.

The CDR3 region has the DNA TGCGCCAGCAGCTTGGTACAGGGGAACGTGAACACCGGGGAGCTGTTTTTT. Translated: CASSLVQGNVNTGELFF. The chain carries TRBV5-1 and TRBJ2-2, with 7 bases lining up with TRBD1. Trimming at V came to 0 bases and at J to 1 base, leaving 6 bases not matched to a gene. The CDR3 runs 17 residues. Germline assignment: CDR1 SGHRS and CDR2 YFSETQ.

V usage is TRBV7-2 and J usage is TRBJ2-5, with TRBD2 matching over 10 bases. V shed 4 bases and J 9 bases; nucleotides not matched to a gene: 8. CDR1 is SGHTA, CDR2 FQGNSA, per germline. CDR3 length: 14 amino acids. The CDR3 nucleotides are TGTGCCAGCAGCTCTCTAGCGGGAGCCAGCCCCCAGTACTTC. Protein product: CASSSLAGASPQYF.

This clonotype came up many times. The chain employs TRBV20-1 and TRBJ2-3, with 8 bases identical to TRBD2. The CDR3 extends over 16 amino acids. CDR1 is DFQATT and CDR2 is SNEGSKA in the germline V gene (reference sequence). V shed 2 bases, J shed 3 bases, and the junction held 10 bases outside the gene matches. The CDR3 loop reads CSARRLGLGTTDTQYF. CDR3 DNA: TGCAGTGCTAGACGTCTGGGACTAGGAACGACAGATACGCAGTATTTT.

In DNA, the CDR3 is TGTGCCTGGAGTGAAAAGGATGAGCAGTTCTTC. Its protein is CAWSEKDEQFF. The rearrangement links TRBV30 to TRBJ2-1, with D unclear. V gave up 1 base and J gave up 8 bases, with 6 bases separating them. The CDR3 extends over 11 amino acids. From germline, CDR1 is GTSNPN and CDR2 SVGIG (reference sequence).

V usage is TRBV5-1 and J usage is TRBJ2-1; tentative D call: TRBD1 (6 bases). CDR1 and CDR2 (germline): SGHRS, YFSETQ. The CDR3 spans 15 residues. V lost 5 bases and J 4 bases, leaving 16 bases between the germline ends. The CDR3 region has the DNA TGCGCCAGCAGATTCCGGGACATAGATTACAATGAGCAGTTCTTC. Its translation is CASRFRDIDYNEQFF. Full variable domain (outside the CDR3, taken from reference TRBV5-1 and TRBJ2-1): KAGVTQTPRYLIKTRGQQVTLSCSPISGHRSVSWYQQTPGQGLQFLFEYFSETQRNKGNFPGRFSGRQFSNSRSEMNVSTLELGDSALYLCASRFRDIDYNEQFFGPGTRLTVL.

DNA of the CDR3: TGTGCCAGCGCCCGGGCGCATGAGCAGTTCTTC. Encoded protein: CASARAHEQFF. The J gene is TRBJ2-1, the V gene TRBV25-1; no clear D. The CDR3 consists of 11 residues. Trimming took 8 bases from V and 8 from J, leaving 10 bases between them. Germline V gene data show CDR1 as MGHDK and CDR2 as SYGVNS.

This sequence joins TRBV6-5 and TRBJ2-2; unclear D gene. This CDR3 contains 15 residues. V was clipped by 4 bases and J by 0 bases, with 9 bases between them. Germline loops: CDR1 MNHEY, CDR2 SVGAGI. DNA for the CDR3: TGTGCCAGCAGTTCAGGTGACTCGAACACCGGGGAGCTGTTTTTT. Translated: CASSSGDSNTGELFF.

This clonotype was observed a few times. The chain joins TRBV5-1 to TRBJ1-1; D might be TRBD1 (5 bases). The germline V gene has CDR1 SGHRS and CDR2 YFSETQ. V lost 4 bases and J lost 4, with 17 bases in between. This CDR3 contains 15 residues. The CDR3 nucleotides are TGCGCCAGCAGCACTGGACAACTAGAGGGCACTGAAGCTTTCTTT. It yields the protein CASSTGQLEGTEAFF.

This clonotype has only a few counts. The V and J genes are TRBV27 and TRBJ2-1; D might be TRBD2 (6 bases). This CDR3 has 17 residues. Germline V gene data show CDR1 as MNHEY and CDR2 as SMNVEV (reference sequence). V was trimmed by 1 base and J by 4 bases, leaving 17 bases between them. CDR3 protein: CASSLYGSGVPYNEQFF. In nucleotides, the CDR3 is TGTGCCAGCAGTTTATACGGGAGCGGAGTCCCTTACAATGAGCAGTTCTTC.

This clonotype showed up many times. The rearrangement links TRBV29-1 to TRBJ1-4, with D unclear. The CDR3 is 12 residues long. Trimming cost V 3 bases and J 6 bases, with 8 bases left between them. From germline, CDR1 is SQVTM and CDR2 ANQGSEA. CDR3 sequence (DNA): TGCAGCGTTGATGGAGCAGATGAAAAACTGTTTTTT. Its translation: CSVDGADEKLFF.

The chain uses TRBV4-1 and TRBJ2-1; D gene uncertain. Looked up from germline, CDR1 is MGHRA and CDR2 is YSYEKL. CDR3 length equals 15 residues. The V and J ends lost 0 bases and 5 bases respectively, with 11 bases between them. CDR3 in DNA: TGCGCCAGCAGCCAAGATTCAGCATTAGACAATGAGCAGTTCTTC. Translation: CASSQDSALDNEQFF.